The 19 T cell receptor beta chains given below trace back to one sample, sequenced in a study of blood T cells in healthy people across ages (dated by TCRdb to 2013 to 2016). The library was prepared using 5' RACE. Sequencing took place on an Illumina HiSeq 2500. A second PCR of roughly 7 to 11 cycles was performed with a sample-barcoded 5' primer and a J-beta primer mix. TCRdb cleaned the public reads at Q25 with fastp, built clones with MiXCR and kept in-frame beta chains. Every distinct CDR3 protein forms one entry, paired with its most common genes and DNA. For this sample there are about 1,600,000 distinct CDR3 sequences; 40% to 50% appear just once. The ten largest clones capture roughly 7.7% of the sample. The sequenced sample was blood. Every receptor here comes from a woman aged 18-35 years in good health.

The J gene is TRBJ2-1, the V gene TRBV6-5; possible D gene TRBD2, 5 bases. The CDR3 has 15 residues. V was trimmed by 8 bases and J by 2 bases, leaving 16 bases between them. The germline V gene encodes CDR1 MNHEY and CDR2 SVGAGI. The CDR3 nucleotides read TGTGCCAGCGGATATGGTGGTAGCGCCTACAATGAGCAGTTCTTC. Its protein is CASGYGGSAYNEQFF.

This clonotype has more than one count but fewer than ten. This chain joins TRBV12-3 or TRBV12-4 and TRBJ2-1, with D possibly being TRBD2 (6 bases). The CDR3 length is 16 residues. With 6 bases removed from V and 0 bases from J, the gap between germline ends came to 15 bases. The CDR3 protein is CASSTFSGSSYNEQFF. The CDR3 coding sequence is TGTGCCAGCAGCACCTTCAGCGGGTCCTCCTACAATGAGCAGTTCTTC.

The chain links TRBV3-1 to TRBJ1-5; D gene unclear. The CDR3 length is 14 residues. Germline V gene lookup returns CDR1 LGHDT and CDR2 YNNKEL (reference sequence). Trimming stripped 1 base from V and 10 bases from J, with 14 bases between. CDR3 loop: CASSQVAGRHPQHF. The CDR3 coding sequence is TGTGCCAGCAGCCAAGTGGCGGGAAGGCACCCCCAGCATTTT.

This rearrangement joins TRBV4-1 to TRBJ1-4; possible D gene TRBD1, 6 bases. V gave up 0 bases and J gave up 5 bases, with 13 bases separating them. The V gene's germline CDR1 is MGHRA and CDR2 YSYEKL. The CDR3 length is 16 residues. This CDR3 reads CASSQDKGVLNEKLFF. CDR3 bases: TGCGCCAGCAGCCAAGATAAGGGGGTTTTAAATGAAAAACTGTTTTTT.

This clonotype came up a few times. The CDR3 DNA follows: TGTGCCAGCAGGGAGACAGGGGGGAACACTGAAGCTTTCTTT. Translated: CASRETGGNTEAFF. The genes are TRBV5-6 and TRBJ1-1; 9 positions agree with TRBD1. Germline CDR1 is SGHDT and CDR2 is YYEEEE. The CDR3 runs 14 residues. J was trimmed by 1 base and V by 5 bases; bases with no gene match: 3.

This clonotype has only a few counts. In DNA form, the CDR3 reads TGTGCCATCAGGGGGACAACCTACGAGCAGTACTTC. As protein: CAIRGTTYEQYF. The chain has TRBV10-3 and TRBJ2-7, with D possibly TRBD1 on 6 matching bases. Trimming took off 6 bases at V and 2 bases at J, with 8 bases between the two ends. The length of the CDR3 is 12 residues. CDR1 is ENHRY, CDR2 SYGVKD, per germline.

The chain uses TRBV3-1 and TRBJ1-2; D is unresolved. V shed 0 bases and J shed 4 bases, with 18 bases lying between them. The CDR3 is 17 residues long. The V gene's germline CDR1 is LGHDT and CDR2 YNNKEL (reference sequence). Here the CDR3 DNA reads TGTGCCAGCAGCCAAGATTTGTTCAATAGTCACTTCTATGGCTACACCTTC. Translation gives CASSQDLFNSHFYGYTF. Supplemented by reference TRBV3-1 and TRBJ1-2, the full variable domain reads DTAVSQTPKYLVTQMGNDKSIKCEQNLGHDTMYWYKQDSKKFLKIMFSYNNKELIINETVPNRFSPKSPDKAHLNLHINSLELGDSAVYFCASSQDLFNSHFYGYTFGSGTRLTVV.

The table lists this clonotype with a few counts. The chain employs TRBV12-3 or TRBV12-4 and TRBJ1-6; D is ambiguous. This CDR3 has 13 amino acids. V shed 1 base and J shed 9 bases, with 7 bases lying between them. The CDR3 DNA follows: TGTGCCAGCAGTTTAGATGGGCTTTCACCCCTCCACTTT. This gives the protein CASSLDGLSPLHF.

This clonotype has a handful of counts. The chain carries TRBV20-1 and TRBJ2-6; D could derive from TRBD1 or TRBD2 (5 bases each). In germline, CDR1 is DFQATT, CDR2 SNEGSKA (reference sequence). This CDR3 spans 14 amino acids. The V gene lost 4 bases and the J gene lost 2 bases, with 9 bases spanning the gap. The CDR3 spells CSATGTPGANVLTF. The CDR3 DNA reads TGCAGTGCTACAGGGACCCCTGGGGCCAACGTCCTGACTTTC.

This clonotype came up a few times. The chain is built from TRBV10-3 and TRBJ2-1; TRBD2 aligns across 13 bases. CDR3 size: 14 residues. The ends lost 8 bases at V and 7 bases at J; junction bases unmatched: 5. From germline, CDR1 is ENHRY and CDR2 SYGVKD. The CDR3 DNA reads TGTGCCATCGGTGGGACTAGCGGGATTAATGAGCAGTTCTTC. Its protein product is CAIGGTSGINEQFF.

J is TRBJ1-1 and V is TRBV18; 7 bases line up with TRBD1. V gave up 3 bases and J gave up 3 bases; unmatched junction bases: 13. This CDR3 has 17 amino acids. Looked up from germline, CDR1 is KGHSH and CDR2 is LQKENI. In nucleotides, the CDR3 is TGTGCCAGCTCACCCTCGAGACAGGGAACAATGGACACTGAAGCTTTCTTT. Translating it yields CASSPSRQGTMDTEAFF.

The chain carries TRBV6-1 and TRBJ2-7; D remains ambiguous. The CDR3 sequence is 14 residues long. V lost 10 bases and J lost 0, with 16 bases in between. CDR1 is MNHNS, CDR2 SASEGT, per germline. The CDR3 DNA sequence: TGTGCCACTACTAAGCTCTCCAGCTCCTACGAGCAGTACTTC. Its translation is CATTKLSSSYEQYF.

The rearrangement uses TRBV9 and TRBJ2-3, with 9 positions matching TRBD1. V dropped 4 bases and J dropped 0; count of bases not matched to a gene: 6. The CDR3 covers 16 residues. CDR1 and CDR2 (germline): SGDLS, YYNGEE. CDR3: CASSPQGALSTDTQYF. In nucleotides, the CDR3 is TGTGCCAGCAGCCCACAGGGGGCTCTTAGCACAGATACGCAGTATTTT.

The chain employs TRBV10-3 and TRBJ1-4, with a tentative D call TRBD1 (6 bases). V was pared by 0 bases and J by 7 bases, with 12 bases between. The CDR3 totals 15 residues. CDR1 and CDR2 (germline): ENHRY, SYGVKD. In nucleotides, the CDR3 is TGTGCCATCAGTGAGTCGGGGGCGGTTGGTGAAAAACTGTTTTTT. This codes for CAISESGAVGEKLFF.

CDR3 DNA sequence: TGCGCCAGCAGCTTGGGTTGGCTAGCGGGAGTCTACGAGCAGTACTTC. Protein: CASSLGWLAGVYEQYF. The J gene is TRBJ2-7, the V gene TRBV5-1; TRBD2 matches 10 bases. With 0 bases clipped from V and 3 bases from J, the junction kept 6 bases outside the gene matches. The V gene's germline CDR1 is SGHRS and CDR2 YFSETQ. The CDR3 contains 16 residues.

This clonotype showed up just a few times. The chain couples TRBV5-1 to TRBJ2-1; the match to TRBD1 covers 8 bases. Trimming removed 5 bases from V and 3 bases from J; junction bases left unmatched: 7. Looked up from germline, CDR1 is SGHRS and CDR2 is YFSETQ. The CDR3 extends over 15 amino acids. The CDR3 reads CASSRTGGYYNEQFF. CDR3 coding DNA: TGCGCCAGCAGTCGCACAGGGGGTTACTACAATGAGCAGTTCTTC.

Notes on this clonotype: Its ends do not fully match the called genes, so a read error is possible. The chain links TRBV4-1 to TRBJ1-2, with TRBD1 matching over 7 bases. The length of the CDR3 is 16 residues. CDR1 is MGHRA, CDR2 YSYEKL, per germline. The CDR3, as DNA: TGCGCCAGCGGCCAAGTAATACAGGGGCGGGGAGACGGCTACACCTTC. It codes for CASGQVIQGRGDGYTF.

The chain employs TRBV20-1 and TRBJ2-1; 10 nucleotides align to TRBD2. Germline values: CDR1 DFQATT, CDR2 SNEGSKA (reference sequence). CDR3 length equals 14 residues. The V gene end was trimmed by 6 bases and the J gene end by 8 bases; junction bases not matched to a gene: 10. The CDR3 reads CSATGTSDFHEQFF. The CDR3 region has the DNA TGCAGTGCCACCGGGACTAGCGATTTTCATGAGCAGTTCTTC.

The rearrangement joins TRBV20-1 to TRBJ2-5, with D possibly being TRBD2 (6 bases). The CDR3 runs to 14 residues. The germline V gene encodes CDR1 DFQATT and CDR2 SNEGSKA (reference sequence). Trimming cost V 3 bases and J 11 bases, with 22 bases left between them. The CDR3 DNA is TGCAGTGCTAGGTCCGGGGGTGCGGCCAATGAGCAGTACTTC. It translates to CSARSGGAANEQYF.